This T cell receptor beta chain was documented in a study of blood T cell repertoires in COVID-19. As for the study in general: Specimens from acute and convalescent COVID-19 originated in the United States, Italy and Spain. The cDNA or gDNA used as material had been derived from T cells, B-cell-depleted T cells, or PBMCs.

The table came from immunoSEQ multiplex PCR; TCRdb's copy has only in-frame clones and leaves some out. Found here are fewer than 35,000 clones, about nine tenths of them singletons; the top ten hold 1.5% to 2.5%. The V gene's germline CDR1 is MGHRA and CDR2 YSYEKL. The CDR3 length is 17 residues. V was pared by 3 bases and J by 5 bases, with 12 bases of the junction left unmatched. Sequencing was carried out using peripheral blood. The receptor was isolated from a man in his fifties with active or convalescent COVID-19. The rearrangement joins TRBV4-1 to TRBJ2-1; TRBD1 agrees at 8 bases. The CDR3 protein is CASSHGPGQGRDNEQFF. The CDR3 region has the DNA TGCGCCAGCAGCCACGGCCCTGGACAGGGTAGGGACAATGAGCAGTTCTTC.